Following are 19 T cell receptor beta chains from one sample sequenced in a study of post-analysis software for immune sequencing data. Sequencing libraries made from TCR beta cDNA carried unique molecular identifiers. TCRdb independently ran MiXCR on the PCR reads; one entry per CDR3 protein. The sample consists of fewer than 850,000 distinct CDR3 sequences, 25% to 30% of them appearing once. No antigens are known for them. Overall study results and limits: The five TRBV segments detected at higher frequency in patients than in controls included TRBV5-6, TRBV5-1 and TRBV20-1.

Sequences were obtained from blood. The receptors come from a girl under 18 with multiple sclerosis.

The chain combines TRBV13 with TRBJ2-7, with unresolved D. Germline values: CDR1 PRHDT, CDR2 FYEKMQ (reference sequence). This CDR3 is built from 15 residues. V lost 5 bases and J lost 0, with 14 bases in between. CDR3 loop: CASSPGDITSYEQYF. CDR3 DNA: TGTGCCAGCAGCCCCGGAGACATAACCTCCTACGAGCAGTACTTC.

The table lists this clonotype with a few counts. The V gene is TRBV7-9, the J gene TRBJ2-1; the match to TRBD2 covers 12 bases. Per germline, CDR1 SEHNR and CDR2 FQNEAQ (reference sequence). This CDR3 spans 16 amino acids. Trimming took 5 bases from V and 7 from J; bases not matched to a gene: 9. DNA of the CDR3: TGTGCCAGCAGCGGGCAGCTAGCGGGAGGGATGAATGAGCAGTTCTTC. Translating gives CASSGQLAGGMNEQFF.

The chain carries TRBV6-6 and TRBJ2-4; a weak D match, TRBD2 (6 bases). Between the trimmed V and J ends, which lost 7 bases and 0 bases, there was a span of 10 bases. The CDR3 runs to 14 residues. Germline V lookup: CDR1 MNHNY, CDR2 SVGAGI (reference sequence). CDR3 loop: CASTLGLAKNIQYF. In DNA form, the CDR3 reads TGTGCCAGCACCTTGGGACTAGCCAAAAACATTCAGTACTTC.

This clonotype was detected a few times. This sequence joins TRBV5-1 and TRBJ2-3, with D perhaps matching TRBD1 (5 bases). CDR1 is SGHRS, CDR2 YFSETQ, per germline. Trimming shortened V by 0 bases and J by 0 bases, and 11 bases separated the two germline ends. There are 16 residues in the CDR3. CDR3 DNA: TGCGCCAGCAGCTTGGAAGGGGCAGCTAGCACAGATACGCAGTATTTT. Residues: CASSLEGAASTDTQYF.

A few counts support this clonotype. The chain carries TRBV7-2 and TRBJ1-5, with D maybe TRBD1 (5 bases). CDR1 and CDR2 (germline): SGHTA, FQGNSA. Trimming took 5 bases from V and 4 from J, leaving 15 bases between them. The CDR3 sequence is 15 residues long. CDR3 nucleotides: TGTGCCAGCAGCCCCTCGTTGGGGCCTAATCAGCCCCAGCATTTT. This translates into CASSPSLGPNQPQHF.

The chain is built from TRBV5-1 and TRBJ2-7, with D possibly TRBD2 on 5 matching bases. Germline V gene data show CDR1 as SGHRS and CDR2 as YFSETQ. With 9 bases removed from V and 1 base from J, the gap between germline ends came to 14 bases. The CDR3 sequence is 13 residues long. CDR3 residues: CAIRTVYSYEQYF. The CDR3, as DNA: TGCGCCATCCGGACTGTTTATTCCTACGAGCAGTACTTC.

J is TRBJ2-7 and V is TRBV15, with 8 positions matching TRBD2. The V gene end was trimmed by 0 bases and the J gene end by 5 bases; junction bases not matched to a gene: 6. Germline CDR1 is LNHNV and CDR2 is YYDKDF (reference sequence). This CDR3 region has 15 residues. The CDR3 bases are TGTGCCACCAGCAGAGATCGGACTAGCCGCGACGAGCAGTACTTC. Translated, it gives CATSRDRTSRDEQYF.

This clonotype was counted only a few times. The CDR3 DNA sequence: TGTGCCAGCAGTTTATCACAAGGGAACACTGAAGCTTTCTTT. Translating it yields CASSLSQGNTEAFF. The rearrangement joins TRBV12-3 or TRBV12-4 to TRBJ1-1; D call uncertain. The CDR3 covers 14 residues. V dropped 2 bases and J dropped 1 base, with 8 bases sitting between them.

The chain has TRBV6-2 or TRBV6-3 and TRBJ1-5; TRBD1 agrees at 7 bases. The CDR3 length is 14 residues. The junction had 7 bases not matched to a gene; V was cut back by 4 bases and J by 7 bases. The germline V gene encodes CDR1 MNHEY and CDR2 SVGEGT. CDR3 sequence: CASSWTGLTQPQHF. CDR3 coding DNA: TGTGCCAGCAGTTGGACAGGTCTGACCCAGCCCCAGCATTTT.

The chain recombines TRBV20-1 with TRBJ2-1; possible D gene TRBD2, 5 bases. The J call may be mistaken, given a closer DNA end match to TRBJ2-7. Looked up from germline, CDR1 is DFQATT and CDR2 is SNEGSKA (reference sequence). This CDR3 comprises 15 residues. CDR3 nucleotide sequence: TGCAGTGCCCAGCCTCGGAGGTGGACCTACAATGAGCAGTACTTC. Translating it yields CSAQPRRWTYNEQYF.

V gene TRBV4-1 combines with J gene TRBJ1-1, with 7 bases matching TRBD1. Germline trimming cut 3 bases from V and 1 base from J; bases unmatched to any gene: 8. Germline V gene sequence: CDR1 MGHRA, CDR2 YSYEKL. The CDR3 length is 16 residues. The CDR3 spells CASSHDPGGRNTEAFF. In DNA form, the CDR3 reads TGCGCCAGCAGCCATGACCCAGGGGGGAGGAACACTGAAGCTTTCTTT.

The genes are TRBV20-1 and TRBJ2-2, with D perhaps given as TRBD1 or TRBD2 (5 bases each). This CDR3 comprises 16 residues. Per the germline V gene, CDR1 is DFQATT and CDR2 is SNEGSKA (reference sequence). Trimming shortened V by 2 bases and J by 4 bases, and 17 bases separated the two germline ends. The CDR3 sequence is CSARKAGALGTGELFF. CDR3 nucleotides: TGCAGTGCTAGAAAAGCCGGGGCCCTGGGCACCGGGGAGCTGTTTTTT.

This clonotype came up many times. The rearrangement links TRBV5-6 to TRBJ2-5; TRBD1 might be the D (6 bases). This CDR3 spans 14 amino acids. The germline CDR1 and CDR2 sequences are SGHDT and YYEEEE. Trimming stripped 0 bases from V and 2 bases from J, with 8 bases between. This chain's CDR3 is CASSLDRAQETQYF. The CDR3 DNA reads TGTGCCAGCAGCTTGGACAGGGCACAAGAGACCCAGTACTTC. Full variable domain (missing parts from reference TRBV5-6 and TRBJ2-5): DAGVTQSPTHLIKTRGQQVTLRCSPKSGHDTVSWYQQALGQGPQFIFQYYEEEERQRGNFPDRFSGHQFPNYSSELNVNALLLGDSALYLCASSLDRAQETQYFGPGTRLLVL.

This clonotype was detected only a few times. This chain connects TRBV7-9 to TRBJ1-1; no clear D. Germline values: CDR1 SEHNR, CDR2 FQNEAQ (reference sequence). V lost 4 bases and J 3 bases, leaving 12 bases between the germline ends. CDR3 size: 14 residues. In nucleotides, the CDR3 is TGTGCCAGCAGCTCCGGACGGGCCCACACTGAAGCTTTCTTT. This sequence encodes CASSSGRAHTEAFF.

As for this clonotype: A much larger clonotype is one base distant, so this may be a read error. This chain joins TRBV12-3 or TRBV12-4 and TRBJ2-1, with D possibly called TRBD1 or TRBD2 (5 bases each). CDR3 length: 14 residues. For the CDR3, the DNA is TGTGCCAGCAGTCTACCAGGGAGAGTAAATGAGGAGTTCTTC. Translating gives CASSLPGRVNEEFF.

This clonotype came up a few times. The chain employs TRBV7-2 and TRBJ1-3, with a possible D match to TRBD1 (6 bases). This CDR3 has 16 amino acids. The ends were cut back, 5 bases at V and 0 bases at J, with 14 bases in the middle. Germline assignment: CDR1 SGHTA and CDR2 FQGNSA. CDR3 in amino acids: CASSGKGGSSGNTIYF. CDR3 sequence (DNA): TGTGCCAGCAGCGGAAAAGGGGGTAGCTCTGGAAACACCATATATTTT.

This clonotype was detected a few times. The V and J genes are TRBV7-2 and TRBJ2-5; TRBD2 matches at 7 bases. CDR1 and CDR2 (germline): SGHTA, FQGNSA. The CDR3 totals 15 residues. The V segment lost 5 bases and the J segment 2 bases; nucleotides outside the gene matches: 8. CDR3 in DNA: TGTGCCAGCAGCGCCCCTCTGGGGGGGCAAGAGACCCAGTACTTC. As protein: CASSAPLGGQETQYF. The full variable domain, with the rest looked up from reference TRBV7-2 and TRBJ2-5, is GAGVSQSPSNKVTEKGKDVELRCDPISGHTALYWYRQSLGQGLEFLIYFQGNSAPDKSGLPSDRFSAERTGGSVSTLTIQRTQQEDSAVYLCASSAPLGGQETQYFGPGTRLLVL.

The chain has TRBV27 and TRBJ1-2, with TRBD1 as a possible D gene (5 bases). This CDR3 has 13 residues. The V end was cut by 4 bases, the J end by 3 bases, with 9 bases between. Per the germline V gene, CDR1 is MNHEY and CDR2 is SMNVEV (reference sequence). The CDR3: CASSSIRDYGYTF. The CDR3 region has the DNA TGTGCCAGCAGTTCCATCAGGGACTATGGCTACACCTTC.

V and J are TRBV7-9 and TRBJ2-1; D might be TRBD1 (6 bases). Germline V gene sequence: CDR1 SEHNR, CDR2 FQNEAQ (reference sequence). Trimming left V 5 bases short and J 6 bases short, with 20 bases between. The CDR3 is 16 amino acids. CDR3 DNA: TGTGCCAGCAGCGGGACAAATCGGACAGTTACCAATGAGCAGTTCTTC. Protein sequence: CASSGTNRTVTNEQFF.